This is a list of T cell receptor beta chains from one sample in a study of blood T cell repertoires in COVID-19. Profiling relied on immunoSEQ multiplex PCR, and the TCRdb table lists in-frame clones only, not all of them. The data contain 130,000 or so clones, just over 85% of them singletons. Material for sequencing was peripheral blood. Receptors originate from a woman aged 60 to 75 with acute or convalescent COVID-19. CDR3s include the opening cysteine and the closing phenylalanine or tryptophan. A D gene is named only where the DNA matches it firmly. Size is stated for part of the rows, as once, few or many counts, or as a class when the clone is expanded.

j_call,d_call,clone_size,v_call,cdr3_aa,cdr3_nt
TRBJ2-2,TRBD2,.,TRBV27,CASSLFSSGGAAGELFF,TGTGCCAGCAGTTTATTTTCTAGCGGGGGGGCCGCCGGGGAGCTGTTTTTT
TRBJ2-1,.,.,TRBV3-1/TRBV3-2,CASSQVDMFGQFLF,TGTGCCAGCAGCCAAGTTGATATGTTTGGACAGTTTCTCTTC
TRBJ2-3,.,.,TRBV28,CASSSGQLGRTDTQYF,TGTGCCAGCAGTTCCGGACAGCTAGGAAGGACAGATACGCAGTATTTT
TRBJ2-3,TRBD1,.,TRBV10-1,CASSDSGTGVLFTDTQYF,TGCGCCAGCAGTGATTCCGGGACAGGGGTCCTTTTCACAGATACGCAGTATTTT
TRBJ2-1,TRBD1,.,TRBV3-1/TRBV3-2,CASSLDRDYNEQFF,TGTGCCAGCAGCCTCGACAGGGACTACAATGAGCAGTTCTTC
TRBJ1-5,.,.,TRBV6-1,CASRESRDTLSNQPQHF,TGTGCCAGCAGAGAATCCCGGGACACCCTTAGCAATCAGCCCCAGCATTTT
TRBJ1-2,TRBD1,once,TRBV5-6,CASSRQGSLLSYGYTF,TGTGCCAGCAGTCGACAGGGAAGTTTGCTAAGCTATGGCTACACCTTC
TRBJ2-1,TRBD2,.,TRBV9,CASSDFRTSDEQFF,TGTGCCAGCAGCGACTTCCGGACTAGTGATGAGCAGTTCTTC
TRBJ2-1,.,.,TRBV5-4,CASSLAVNSYNEQFF,TGTGCCAGCAGCTTGGCTGTAAACTCCTACAATGAGCAGTTCTTC
TRBJ2-7,.,.,TRBV18,CASSFPGEWDEQYF,TGTGCCAGCTCGTTCCCCGGGGAGTGGGACGAGCAGTACTTC
TRBJ2-2,TRBD2,.,TRBV5-1,CASSPSTGGGELFF,TGCGCCAGCAGCCCGAGCACGGGAGGGGGGGAGCTGTTTTTT
TRBJ2-1,TRBD2,few,TRBV27,CASSLLSSGFYNEQFF,TGTGCCAGCAGTTTACTGTCTAGCGGGTTCTACAATGAGCAGTTCTTC
TRBJ1-6,.,.,TRBV30,CACSQGSYNSPLHF,TGTGCCTGCTCGCAGGGGTCCTATAATTCACCCCTCCACTTT
TRBJ2-6,TRBD1,.,TRBV15,CATSMTADRVAGANVLTF,TGTGCCACCAGCATGACAGCGGACAGGGTGGCCGGGGCCAACGTCCTGACTTTC
TRBJ2-1,TRBD2,.,TRBV19,CASKTSGGVYNEQFF,TGTGCCAGTAAGACTAGCGGGGGGGTTTACAATGAGCAGTTCTTC
TRBJ2-3,TRBD2,.,TRBV6-5,CASSYPTSGGYTQYF,TGTGCCAGCAGTTACCCAACTAGCGGGGGGTATACGCAGTATTTT
TRBJ2-7,TRBD2,.,TRBV6-5,CASSYREGSYEQYF,TGTGCCAGCAGTTACAGGGAGGGTTCCTACGAGCAGTACTTC
TRBJ2-7,.,.,TRBV10-3,CAISDKDKSYEQYF,TGTGCCATCAGTGACAAGGACAAGTCCTACGAGCAGTACTTC
TRBJ2-1,TRBD2,.,TRBV4-2,CASSQDTGLAGVFF,TGTGCCAGCAGCCAAGATACGGGTTTGGCGGGGGTGTTCTTC
TRBJ2-1,TRBD1,.,TRBV6-2/TRBV6-3,CASSYFDRGWSYNEQFF,TGTGCCAGCAGTTACTTCGACAGGGGTTGGTCGTACAATGAGCAGTTCTTC
TRBJ1-1,.,.,TRBV24-1,CATSANRANTEAFF,TGTGCCACCAGTGCTAACAGGGCGAACACTGAAGCTTTCTTT
TRBJ1-1,TRBD1,.,TRBV4-3,CASSQGGTGRGYTEAFF,TGCGCCAGCAGCCAAGGGGGGACAGGGCGTGGGTACACTGAAGCTTTCTTT